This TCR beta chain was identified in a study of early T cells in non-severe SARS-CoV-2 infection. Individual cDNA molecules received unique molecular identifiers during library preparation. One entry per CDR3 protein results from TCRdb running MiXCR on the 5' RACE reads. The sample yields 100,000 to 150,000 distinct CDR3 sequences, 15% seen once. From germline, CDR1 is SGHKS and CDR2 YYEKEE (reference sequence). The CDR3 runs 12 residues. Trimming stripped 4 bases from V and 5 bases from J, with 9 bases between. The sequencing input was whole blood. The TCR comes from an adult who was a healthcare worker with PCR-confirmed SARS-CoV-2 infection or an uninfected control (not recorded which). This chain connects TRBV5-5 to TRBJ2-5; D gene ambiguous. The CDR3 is CASSTNLETQYF. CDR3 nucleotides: TGTGCCAGCAGCACCAACCTTGAGACCCAGTACTTC.